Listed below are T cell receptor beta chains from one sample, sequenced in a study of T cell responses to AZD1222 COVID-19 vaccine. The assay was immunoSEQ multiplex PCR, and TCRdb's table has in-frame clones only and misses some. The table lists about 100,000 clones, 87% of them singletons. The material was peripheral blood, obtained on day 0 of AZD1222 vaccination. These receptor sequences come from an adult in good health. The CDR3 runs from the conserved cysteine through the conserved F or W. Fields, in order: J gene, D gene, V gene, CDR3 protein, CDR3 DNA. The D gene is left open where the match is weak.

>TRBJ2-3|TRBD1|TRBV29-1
CSLRGTGADTQYF
TGCAGCCTGCGGGGGACAGGGGCAGATACGCAGTATTTT
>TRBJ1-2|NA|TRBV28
CASSLSYPTGGYTF
TGTGCCAGCAGTTTATCGTACCCCACGGGAGGCTACACCTTC
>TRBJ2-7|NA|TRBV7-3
CASSLFGGGYEQYF
TGTGCCAGCAGCTTATTTGGGGGCGGCTACGAGCAGTACTTC
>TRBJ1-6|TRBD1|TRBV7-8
CASSLEVVGQGIYNSPLHF
TGTGCCAGCAGCTTAGAAGTTGTGGGACAGGGAATCTATAATTCACCCCTCCACTTT
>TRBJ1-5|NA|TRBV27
CASSLRRGQPQHF
TGTGCCAGCAGTCTCCGCAGGGGTCAGCCCCAGCATTTT
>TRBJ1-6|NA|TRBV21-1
CASSKHRGLVGNSPLHF
TGTGCCAGCAGCAAACACCGAGGGTTGGTTGGTAATTCACCCCTCCACTTT
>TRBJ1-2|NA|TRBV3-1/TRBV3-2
CASSQGGFNGYTF
TGTGCCAGCAGCCAAGGTGGTTTTAATGGCTACACCTTC
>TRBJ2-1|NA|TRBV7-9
CASSPQVGTYNEQFF
TGTGCCAGCAGCCCCCAGGTGGGTACCTACAATGAGCAGTTCTTC
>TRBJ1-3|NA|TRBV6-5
CASRQTGRTGNTIYF
TGTGCCAGCAGACAAACAGGGAGAACTGGAAACACCATATATTTT
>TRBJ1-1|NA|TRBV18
CASSTRFTEAFF
TGTGCCAGCTCCACCAGGTTCACTGAAGCTTTCTTT